Below are 20 T cell receptor beta chains sequenced from a single sample in a study of T cell changes during pregnancy in multiple sclerosis. Repertoires were generated with immunoSEQ multiplex PCR, while TCRdb's copy carries only in-frame clones and drops some. Of approximately 110,000 clones listed, about 89% are singletons. Sequences were derived from peripheral blood, sampled after pregnancy. The receptor source for this set is a female donor with multiple sclerosis, enrolled in a pregnancy study.

V and J are TRBV4-1 and TRBJ2-3; 7 bases are a match to TRBD1. Germline values: CDR1 MGHRA, CDR2 YSYEKL. V lost 2 bases to trimming and J lost 0 bases; unmatched junction nucleotides: 2. The CDR3 is 15 amino acids. The CDR3 nucleotides are TGCGCCAGCAGCCAAACAGGGGCTAGCACAGATACGCAGTATTTT. Its translation: CASSQTGASTDTQYF.

A word on this clone: Because the CDR3's place on the DNA is in doubt, the DNA is left out and the CDR3 is given as listed by TCRdb. The chain carries TRBV5-1 and TRBJ1-2. Counting both end residues, the CDR3 totals 24 amino acids. Germline lookup yields CDR1 SGHRS and CDR2 YFSETQ. The CDR3: CASSLRSAGNYGYTFGSGTGGYTF.

The chain is built from TRBV13 and TRBJ2-1; 13 bases line up with TRBD2. The germline CDR1 and CDR2 sequences are PRHDT and FYEKMQ (reference sequence). V lost 5 bases and J lost 8; bases outside the gene matches: 9. This CDR3 region has 16 residues. This CDR3 is CASSPQGLAGSDEQFF. In DNA, the CDR3 is TGTGCCAGCAGCCCACAGGGACTAGCGGGGTCGGATGAGCAGTTCTTC.

The chain combines TRBV5-6 with TRBJ2-7; the D is unclear. V was clipped by 3 bases and J by 4 bases, with 11 bases between them. The CDR3 sequence is 13 residues long. Germline CDR1 and CDR2: SGHDT and YYEEEE. CDR3 sequence (DNA): TGTGCCAGCAGCTCCGTAGTCGGGTACGAGCAGTACTTC. As protein: CASSSVVGYEQYF.

The gene calls are TRBV7-9 and TRBJ2-7, with a possible D match to TRBD2 (6 bases). The V and J ends lost 5 bases and 4 bases respectively, with 30 bases between them. CDR1 and CDR2 from the germline V gene are SEHNR and FQNEAQ (reference sequence). The CDR3 sequence is 19 residues long. CDR3: CASSPSDHRDPWIRYEQYF. The CDR3 DNA reads TGTGCCAGCAGCCCTAGCGACCACCGGGACCCCTGGATACGGTACGAGCAGTACTTC.

This clone was counted between two and nine times. The rearrangement uses TRBV11-3 and TRBJ2-3, with D perhaps matching TRBD2 (7 bases). Trimming took off 3 bases at V and 8 bases at J, with 21 bases between the two ends. The CDR3 consists of 16 residues. The germline gives CDR1 SGHNT, CDR2 YENEEA. The CDR3 sequence is CASSFRGAGVEATQYF. Written as DNA, the CDR3 is TGTGCCAGCAGCTTCCGGGGGGCCGGAGTAGAAGCTACGCAGTATTTT.

V and J are TRBV7-8 and TRBJ1-2; D gene uncertain. CDR3 length: 13 residues. Germline V gene data show CDR1 as SGHVS and CDR2 as FQNEAQ. Deletions cut 5 bases from V and 5 bases from J, with 12 bases between. The CDR3 loop is CASSRMGEYGYTF. CDR3 sequence (DNA): TGTGCCAGCAGCCGGATGGGAGAGTATGGCTACACCTTC.

This chain connects TRBV7-3 to TRBJ2-1; possible D gene TRBD1, 6 bases. The V gene lost 3 bases and the J gene lost 9 bases, with 12 bases spanning the gap. Germline V lookup: CDR1 SGHTA, CDR2 FQGTGA. The CDR3 contains 13 residues. CDR3 nucleotide sequence: TGTGCCAGCAGCTTTTCAGGGGTGGCTGAGCAGTTCTTC. Residues: CASSFSGVAEQFF.

The V gene is TRBV7-9, the J gene TRBJ1-4; no firm D call. Germline assignment: CDR1 SEHNR and CDR2 FQNEAQ (reference sequence). V dropped 3 bases and J dropped 8 bases, with 19 bases sitting between them. The CDR3 extends over 16 amino acids. The CDR3 spells CASSFPPQSGTEKLFF. The CDR3 nucleotides are TGTGCCAGCAGCTTCCCCCCACAGAGCGGAACCGAAAAACTGTTTTTT.

The chain has TRBV6-5 and TRBJ2-7; no clear D gene. The CDR3 is made up of 14 amino acids. The V gene's germline CDR1 is MNHEY and CDR2 SVGAGI. Trimming removed 6 bases from V and 2 bases from J, with 14 bases in between. This chain's CDR3 is CASRAPGGTYEQYF. The CDR3 DNA follows: TGTGCCAGCAGGGCCCCCGGCGGAACCTACGAGCAGTACTTC.

Only one count was recorded for this clone. The rearrangement joins TRBV19 to TRBJ1-5; tentatively, D is TRBD1 (5 bases). V lost 5 bases and J 2 bases, leaving 16 bases between the germline ends. CDR1 LNHDA and CDR2 SQIVND come from the germline V gene (reference sequence). The CDR3 consists of 16 residues. The CDR3 nucleotides are TGTGCCAGTAGTGGGGGGGAGGGGATTGGCAATCAGCCCCAGCATTTT. It translates to CASSGGEGIGNQPQHF. The full variable domain, its missing parts supplied by reference TRBV19 and TRBJ1-5, is DGGITQSPKYLFRKEGQNVTLSCEQNLNHDAMYWYRQDPGQGLRLIYYSQIVNDFQKGDIAEGYSVSREKKESFPLTVTSAQKNPTAFYLCASSGGEGIGNQPQHFGDGTRLSIL.

V gene TRBV7-2 combines with J gene TRBJ1-4; 9 nucleotides line up with TRBD1. J gave up 5 bases and V 0 bases, and 1 base lay outside the gene matches. The germline CDR1 and CDR2 sequences are SGHTA and FQGNSA. The CDR3 runs to 15 residues. The CDR3: CASSLAGTGNEKLFF. CDR3 DNA: TGTGCCAGCAGCTTAGCCGGGACAGGGAATGAAAAACTGTTTTTT. The full variable domain, in which reference TRBV7-2 and TRBJ1-4 provide the parts outside the CDR3, is GAGVSQSPSNKVTEKGKDVELRCDPISGHTALYWYRQSLGQGLEFLIYFQGNSAPDKSGLPSDRFSAERTGGSVSTLTIQRTQQEDSAVYLCASSLAGTGNEKLFFGSGTQLSVL.

V and J are TRBV9 and TRBJ2-5; D perhaps matches TRBD2 (6 bases). V lost 0 bases, J lost 5 bases, and 8 bases lay in between. Looked up from germline, CDR1 is SGDLS and CDR2 is YYNGEE. The CDR3 has 13 amino acids. The CDR3 loop is CASSVVGGETQYF. Written as DNA, the CDR3 is TGTGCCAGCAGCGTAGTTGGGGGGGAGACCCAGTACTTC.

The chain is built from TRBV6-1 and TRBJ1-5, with 10 nucleotides matching TRBD1. This CDR3 has 15 amino acids. The V gene's germline CDR1 is MNHNS and CDR2 SASEGT. Trimming removed 3 bases from V and 4 bases from J; junction bases left unmatched: 3. Here the CDR3 reads CASSEGQGWNQPQHF. CDR3 nucleotide sequence: TGTGCCAGCAGTGAGGGACAGGGGTGGAATCAGCCCCAGCATTTT.

This rearrangement joins TRBV7-3 to TRBJ1-3, with no clear D. With 10 bases removed from V and 4 bases from J, the gap between germline ends came to 11 bases. This CDR3 spans 12 amino acids. CDR1 is SGHTA and CDR2 is FQGTGA in the germline V gene. The CDR3 nucleotides are TGTGCCAATTTACGAGAGGGAAACACCATATATTTT. Its translation is CANLREGNTIYF.

The CDR3, as DNA: TGTGCCAGCAGTTTCCCAGGGAGGGTTCATCAGCCCCAGCATTTT. It yields the protein CASSFPGRVHQPQHF. The chain employs TRBV28 and TRBJ1-5; TRBD1 might be the D (5 bases). The CDR3 runs to 15 residues. CDR1 and CDR2 (germline): MDHEN, SYDVKM. V lost 3 bases to trimming and J lost 5 bases, with 14 bases between them.

The genes are TRBV2 and TRBJ2-1, with D perhaps TRBD2 (7 bases). CDR1 and CDR2 (germline): SNHLY, FYNNEI. The CDR3 is 15 residues long. Trimming cost V 1 base and J 9 bases, with 16 bases left between them. The chain's CDR3 is CASSEGRGGGAEQFF. DNA of the CDR3: TGTGCCAGCAGTGAAGGGAGAGGGGGAGGGGCTGAGCAGTTCTTC.

The rearrangement joins TRBV6-1 to TRBJ1-2; perhaps TRBD1 as D (6 bases). The germline V gene has CDR1 MNHNS and CDR2 SASEGT. Trimming removed 2 bases from V and 7 bases from J, with 14 bases in between. The CDR3 has 14 amino acids. CDR3 coding DNA: TGTGCCAGCAGTGAATGGGGGGGCGCGAGTGGCTACACCTTC. Translating it yields CASSEWGGASGYTF.

The J gene is TRBJ1-2, the V gene TRBV6-6; 8 bases agree with TRBD1. After removal of 6 bases from V and 4 bases from J, the junction contained 10 bases not matched to a gene. This CDR3 spans 15 amino acids. Germline CDR1 and CDR2: MNHNY and SVGAGI (reference sequence). CDR3 in DNA: TGTGCCAGCAGGGTTCAGGGGGCGCATAGCTATGGCTACACCTTC. Translating it yields CASRVQGAHSYGYTF.

The chain has TRBV5-4 and TRBJ1-2; no definite D call. The CDR3 loop spans 15 amino acids. CDR1 and CDR2 (germline): SGHNT, YYREEE (reference sequence). Deletions cut 6 bases from V and 3 bases from J, with 18 bases between. This chain's CDR3 is CASTPAPGPDYGYTF. CDR3 DNA sequence: TGTGCCAGCACCCCCGCCCCGGGTCCCGACTATGGCTACACCTTC.